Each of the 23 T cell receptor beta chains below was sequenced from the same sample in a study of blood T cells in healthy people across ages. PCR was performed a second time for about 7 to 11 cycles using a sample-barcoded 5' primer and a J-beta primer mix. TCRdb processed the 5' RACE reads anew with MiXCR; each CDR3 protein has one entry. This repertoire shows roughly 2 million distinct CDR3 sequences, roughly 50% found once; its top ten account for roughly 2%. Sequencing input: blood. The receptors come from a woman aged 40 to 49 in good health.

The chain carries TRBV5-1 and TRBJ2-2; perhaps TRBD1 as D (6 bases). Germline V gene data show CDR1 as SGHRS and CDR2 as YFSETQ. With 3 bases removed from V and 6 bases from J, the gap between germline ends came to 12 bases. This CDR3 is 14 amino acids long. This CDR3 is CASSYDRKAGELFF. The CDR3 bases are TGCGCCAGCAGCTACGACAGGAAGGCCGGGGAGCTGTTTTTT.

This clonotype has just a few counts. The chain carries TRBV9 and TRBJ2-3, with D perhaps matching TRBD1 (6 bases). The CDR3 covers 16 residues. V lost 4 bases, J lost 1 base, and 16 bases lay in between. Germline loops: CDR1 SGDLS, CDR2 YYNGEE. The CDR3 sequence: CASSLSLGGGTDTQYF. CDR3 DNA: TGTGCCAGCAGCCTTTCTCTAGGGGGAGGCACAGATACGCAGTATTTT.

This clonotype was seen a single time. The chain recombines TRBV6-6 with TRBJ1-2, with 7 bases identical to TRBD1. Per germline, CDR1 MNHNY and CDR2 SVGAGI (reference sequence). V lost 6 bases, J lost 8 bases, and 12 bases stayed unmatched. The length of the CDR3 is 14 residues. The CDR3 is CASSRNTGVWGYTF. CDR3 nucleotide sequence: TGTGCCAGCAGCCGTAACACAGGGGTTTGGGGCTACACCTTC.

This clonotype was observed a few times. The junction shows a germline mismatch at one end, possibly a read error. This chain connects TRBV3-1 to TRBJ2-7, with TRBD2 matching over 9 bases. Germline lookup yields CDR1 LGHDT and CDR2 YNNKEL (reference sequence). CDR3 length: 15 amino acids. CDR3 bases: TGCGCCAGCAGCCAAAGCGGGGGGAGCTCCTACGAGCAGTACTTC. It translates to CASSQSGGSSYEQYF.

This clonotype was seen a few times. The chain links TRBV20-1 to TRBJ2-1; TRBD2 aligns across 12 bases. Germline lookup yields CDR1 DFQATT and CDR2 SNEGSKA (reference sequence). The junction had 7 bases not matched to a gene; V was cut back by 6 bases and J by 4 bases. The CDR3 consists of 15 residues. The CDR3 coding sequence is TGCAGTGCCCAACCCCTAGCGGGGGGGTACAATGAGCAGTTCTTC. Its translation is CSAQPLAGGYNEQFF.

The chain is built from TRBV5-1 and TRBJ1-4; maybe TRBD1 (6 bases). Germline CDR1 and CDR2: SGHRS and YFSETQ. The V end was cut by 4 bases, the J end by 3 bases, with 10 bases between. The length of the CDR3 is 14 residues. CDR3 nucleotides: TGCGCCAGCAGCCTTGGACAGTCTAATGAAAAACTGTTTTTT. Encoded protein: CASSLGQSNEKLFF. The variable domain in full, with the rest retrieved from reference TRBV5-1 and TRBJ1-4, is KAGVTQTPRYLIKTRGQQVTLSCSPISGHRSVSWYQQTPGQGLQFLFEYFSETQRNKGNFPGRFSGRQFSNSRSEMNVSTLELGDSALYLCASSLGQSNEKLFFGSGTQLSVL.

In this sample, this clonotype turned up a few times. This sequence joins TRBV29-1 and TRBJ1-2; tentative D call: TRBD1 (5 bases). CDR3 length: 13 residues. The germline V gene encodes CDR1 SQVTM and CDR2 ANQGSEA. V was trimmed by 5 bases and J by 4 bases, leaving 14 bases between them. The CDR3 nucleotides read TGCAGCGTTTGGGAGGGGAAGGGCTATGGCTACACCTTC. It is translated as CSVWEGKGYGYTF.

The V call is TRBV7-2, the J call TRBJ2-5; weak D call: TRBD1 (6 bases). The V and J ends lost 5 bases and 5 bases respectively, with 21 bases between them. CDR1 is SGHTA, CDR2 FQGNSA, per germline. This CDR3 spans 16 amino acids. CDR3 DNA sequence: TGTGCCAGCAGCCCTTACTCGACAGGAGGTGGCGAGACCCAGTACTTC. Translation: CASSPYSTGGGETQYF.

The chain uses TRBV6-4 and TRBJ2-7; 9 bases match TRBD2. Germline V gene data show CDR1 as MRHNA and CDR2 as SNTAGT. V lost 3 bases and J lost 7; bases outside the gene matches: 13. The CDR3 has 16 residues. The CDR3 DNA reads TGTGCCAGCAGTGATCGGGGCGGGGGGGCCCCGGAAGAGCAGTACTTC. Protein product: CASSDRGGGAPEEQYF.

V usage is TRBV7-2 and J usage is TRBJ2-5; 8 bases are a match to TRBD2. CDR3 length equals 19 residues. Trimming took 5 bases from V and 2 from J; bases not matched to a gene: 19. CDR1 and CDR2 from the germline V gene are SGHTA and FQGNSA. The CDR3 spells CASSPLGWAGGLQQETQYF. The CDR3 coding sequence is TGTGCCAGCAGCCCCCTGGGGTGGGCGGGGGGCCTTCAACAAGAGACCCAGTACTTC.

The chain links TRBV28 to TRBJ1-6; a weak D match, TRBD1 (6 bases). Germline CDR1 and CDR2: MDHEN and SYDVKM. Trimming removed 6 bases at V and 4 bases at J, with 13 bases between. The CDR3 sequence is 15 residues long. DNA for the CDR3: TGTGCCAGCAGCTCCAGTACAGGGTATAATTCACCCCTCCACTTT. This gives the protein CASSSSTGYNSPLHF.

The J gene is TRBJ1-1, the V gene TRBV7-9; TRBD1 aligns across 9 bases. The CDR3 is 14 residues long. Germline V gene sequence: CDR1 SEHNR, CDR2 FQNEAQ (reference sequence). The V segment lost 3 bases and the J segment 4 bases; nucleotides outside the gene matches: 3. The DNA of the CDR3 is TGTGCCAGCAGCTTCGGGACAGGGCCCACTGAAGCTTTCTTT. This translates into CASSFGTGPTEAFF.

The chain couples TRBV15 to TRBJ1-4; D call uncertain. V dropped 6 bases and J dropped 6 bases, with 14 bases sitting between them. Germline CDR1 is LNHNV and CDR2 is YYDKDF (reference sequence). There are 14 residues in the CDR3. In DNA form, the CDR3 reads TGTGCCACCAGAGGAGGTGCATCTTATGAAAAACTGTTTTTT. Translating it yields CATRGGASYEKLFF.

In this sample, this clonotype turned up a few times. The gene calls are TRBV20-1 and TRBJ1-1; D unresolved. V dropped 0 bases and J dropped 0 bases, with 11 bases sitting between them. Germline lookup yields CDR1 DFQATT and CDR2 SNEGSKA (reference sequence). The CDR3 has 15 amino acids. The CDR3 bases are TGCAGTGCTAGAGACCCCCGGCAGGTGAACACTGAAGCTTTCTTT. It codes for CSARDPRQVNTEAFF.

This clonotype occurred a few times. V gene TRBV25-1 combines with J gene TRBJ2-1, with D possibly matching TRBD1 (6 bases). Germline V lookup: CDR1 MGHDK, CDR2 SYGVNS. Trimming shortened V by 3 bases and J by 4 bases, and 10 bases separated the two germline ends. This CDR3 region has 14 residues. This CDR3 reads CASSEDSLYNEQFF. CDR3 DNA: TGTGCCAGCAGTGAGGACAGTCTTTACAATGAGCAGTTCTTC.

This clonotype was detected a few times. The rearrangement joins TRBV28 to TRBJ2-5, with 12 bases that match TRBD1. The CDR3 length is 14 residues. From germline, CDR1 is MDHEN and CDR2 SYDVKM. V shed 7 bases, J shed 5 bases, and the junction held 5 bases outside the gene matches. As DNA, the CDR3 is TGTGCCAGCACCGGGACAGGGGGCGCGGAGACCCAGTACTTC. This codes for CASTGTGGAETQYF.

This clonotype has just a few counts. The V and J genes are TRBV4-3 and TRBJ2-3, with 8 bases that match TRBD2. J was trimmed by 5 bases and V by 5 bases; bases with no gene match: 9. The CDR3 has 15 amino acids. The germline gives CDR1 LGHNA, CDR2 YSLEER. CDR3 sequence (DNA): TGCGCCAGCAGCTCTTATAGCGGGGCGGGAGATACGCAGTATTTT. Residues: CASSSYSGAGDTQYF.

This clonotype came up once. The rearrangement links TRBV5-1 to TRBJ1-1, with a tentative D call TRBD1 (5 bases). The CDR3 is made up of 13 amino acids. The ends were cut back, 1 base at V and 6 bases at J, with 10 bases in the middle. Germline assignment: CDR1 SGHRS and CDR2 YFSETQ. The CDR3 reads CASSLFGGAEAFF. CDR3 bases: TGCGCCAGCAGCTTGTTCGGGGGGGCTGAAGCTTTCTTT.

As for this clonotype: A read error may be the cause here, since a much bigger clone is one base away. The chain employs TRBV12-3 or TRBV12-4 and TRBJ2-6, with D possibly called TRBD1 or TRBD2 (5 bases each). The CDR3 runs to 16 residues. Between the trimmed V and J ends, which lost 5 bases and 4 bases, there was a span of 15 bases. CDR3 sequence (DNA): TGTGCCAGCAGTCTGAACGGGGCTTCAGGGGCCAACGTCCTGACTTTC. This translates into CASSLNGASGANVLTF.

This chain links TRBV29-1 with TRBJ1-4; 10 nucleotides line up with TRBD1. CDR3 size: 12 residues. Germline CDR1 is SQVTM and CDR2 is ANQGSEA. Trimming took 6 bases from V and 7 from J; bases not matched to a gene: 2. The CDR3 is CSVGDRGEKLFF. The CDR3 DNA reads TGCAGCGTCGGGGACAGGGGTGAAAAACTGTTTTTT. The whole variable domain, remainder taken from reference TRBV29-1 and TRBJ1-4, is SAVISQKPSRDICQRGTSLTIQCQVDSQVTMMFWYRQQPGQSLTLIATANQGSEATYESGFVIDKFPISRPNLTFSTLTVSNMSPEDSSIYLCSVGDRGEKLFFGSGTQLSVL.

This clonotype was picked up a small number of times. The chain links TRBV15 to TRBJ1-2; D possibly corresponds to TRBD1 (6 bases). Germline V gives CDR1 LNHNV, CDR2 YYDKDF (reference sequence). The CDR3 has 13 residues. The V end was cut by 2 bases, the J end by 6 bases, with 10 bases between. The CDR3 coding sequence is TGTGCCACCAGCAGACACACAGGGAATGGCTACACCTTC. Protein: CATSRHTGNGYTF. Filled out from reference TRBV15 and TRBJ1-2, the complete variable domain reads DAMVIQNPRYQVTQFGKPVTLSCSQTLNHNVMYWYQQKSSQAPKLLFHYYDKDFNNEADTPDNFQSRRPNTSFCFLDIRSPGLGDTAMYLCATSRHTGNGYTFGSGTRLTVV.

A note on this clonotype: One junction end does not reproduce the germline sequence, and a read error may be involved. The CDR3 DNA reads as TGTGCCAGCAGCGTAGAGCAGGGGGCTTACGAGCAGTACTTT. Encoded protein: CASSVEQGAYEQYF. The rearrangement uses TRBV9 and TRBJ2-7; TRBD1 matches at 8 bases. The CDR3 runs to 14 residues. Germline CDR1 reads SGDLS; CDR2 reads YYNGEE.

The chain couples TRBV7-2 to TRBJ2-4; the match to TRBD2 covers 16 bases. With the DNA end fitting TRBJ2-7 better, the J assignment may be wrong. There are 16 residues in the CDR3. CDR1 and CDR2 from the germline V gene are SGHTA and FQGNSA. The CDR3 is CASSLGLAGGMGEQYF. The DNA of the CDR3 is TGTGCCAGCAGCCTGGGACTAGCGGGGGGGATGGGCGAGCAGTACTTC.